The source of this T cell receptor beta chain is a study of breast tumors, draining lymph nodes, adjacent tissues. A single record per CDR3 protein comes from TCRdb applying MiXCR to the multiplex PCR reads. The sample contains 150,000 to 250,000 distinct CDR3 sequences, approximately 33% of which appear only once. Samples came from axillary lymph nodes draining the breast cancer. The sequenced sample was axillary lymph node tissue. This sequence was found in a female donor with breast cancer. Some clones in this sample may be carry-over from other donors' samples.

Here the CDR3 reads CASSPLTGGNTEAFF. The CDR3 DNA reads as TGTGCCAGCAGCCCCCTTACTGGGGGGAACACTGAAGCTTTCTTT. V and J are TRBV7-9 and TRBJ1-1, with D perhaps matching TRBD1 (5 bases). There are 15 residues in the CDR3. Germline CDR1 and CDR2: SEHNR and FQNEAQ (reference sequence). The V gene lost 5 bases and the J gene lost 1 base, with 14 bases spanning the gap. The full variable domain, in which reference TRBV7-9 and TRBJ1-1 provide the parts outside the CDR3, is DTGVSQNPRHKITKRGQNVTFRCDPISEHNRLYWYRQTLGQGPEFLTYFQNEAQLEKSRLLSDRFSAERPKGSFSTLEIQRTEQGDSAMYLCASSPLTGGNTEAFFGQGTRLTVV.